This paragraph covers one T cell receptor (beta chain) sequence. Antigen specificity is unknown. These data originate in a study of cytomegalovirus exposure and HLA in healthy donors. On the study more broadly: Findings of an earlier analysis included some 110 million unique TCR beta sequences from 200 million or so T cells.

60 Vbeta and 13 Jbeta primers were used in PCR. TCRdb keeps only in-frame clones here, not all; method: immunoSEQ multiplex PCR. The sample yields roughly 150,000 clones, around 78% seen once. J gave up 8 bases and V 3 bases, and 9 bases lay outside the gene matches. The CDR3 has 15 residues. From germline, CDR1 is LNHDA and CDR2 SQIVND (reference sequence). General study results and limits: Some V segments, TRBV6-2 and TRBV6-3 among them, were indistinguishable and were therefore excluded. Later on, a genetic analysis was performed. It linked a missense variant in DCLRE1C with V- and J-gene trimming of TCR beta. An Asian-associated ancestry cluster reportedly showed fewer N-insertions than the approximately 650-donor mean in a later analysis.

The genes are TRBV19 and TRBJ1-2; TRBD1 aligns across 10 bases. This TCR was recovered from a woman aged 40 to 49 in good health and CMV-seronegative. The sequencing input was PBMCs. The CDR3 nucleotides are TGTGCCAGTAGTATTTTTGGGACAGGGGTAGACGGCTACACCTTC. Translation: CASSIFGTGVDGYTF.